A single sample gave rise to the 26 T cell receptor beta chains below, sequenced in a study of OX40 agonist ivuxolimab in advanced cancers. Clones were sequenced by immunoSEQ multiplex PCR, and TCRdb holds only the in-frame ones, with some missing. The repertoire holds roughly 92,000 clones, with about 90% as singletons. This specimen consisted of CD4+ or CD8+ T cells sorted from blood, obtained in a trial of the OX40 agonist ivuxolimab. Receptors originate from an adult with an advanced solid tumor such as melanoma, head and neck, liver or kidney cancer.

V is TRBV5-1 and J is TRBJ2-7; no reliable D call. Looked up from germline, CDR1 is SGHRS and CDR2 is YFSETQ. The CDR3 spans 14 residues. The V and J ends lost 0 bases and 1 base respectively, with 8 bases between them. CDR3 nucleotide sequence: TGCGCCAGCAGCTTGGGAGACGGATCCTACGAGCAGTACTTC. Translation: CASSLGDGSYEQYF.

This clone occurred once. J is TRBJ2-3 and V is TRBV7-9, with TRBD2 identical over 8 bases. CDR1 SEHNR and CDR2 FQNEAQ come from the germline V gene (reference sequence). The CDR3 has 13 amino acids. The ends lost 5 bases at V and 4 bases at J; junction bases unmatched: 2. The chain's CDR3 is CASSMTSADTQYF. In DNA, the CDR3 is TGTGCCAGCAGCATGACTAGCGCAGATACGCAGTATTTT.

V gene TRBV19 combines with J gene TRBJ2-3; 10 bases line up with TRBD2. Germline assignment: CDR1 LNHDA and CDR2 SQIVND (reference sequence). This CDR3 has 15 residues. Trimming cost V 6 bases and J 7 bases; bases outside gene matches: 10. This CDR3 is CASSSQREGSYTQYF. The CDR3, as DNA: TGTGCCAGTAGCAGCCAGCGGGAGGGGTCATATACGCAGTATTTT.

The gene calls are TRBV9 and TRBJ2-2; D is ambiguous. Germline CDR1 reads SGDLS; CDR2 reads YYNGEE. Trimming stripped 0 bases from V and 7 bases from J, with 13 bases between. The CDR3 is made up of 15 amino acids. CDR3 protein: CASSVGTLTGGELFF. The CDR3 nucleotides are TGTGCCAGCAGCGTAGGGACGCTGACGGGCGGGGAGCTGTTTTTT.

This chain's CDR3 is CASSQTSGRFSYEQYF. The DNA of the CDR3 is TGTGCCAGCAGCCAAACAAGCGGGAGGTTCTCCTACGAGCAGTACTTC. J is TRBJ2-7 and V is TRBV4-2; 9 bases match TRBD2. Per germline, CDR1 LGHNA and CDR2 YNFKEQ. This CDR3 is 16 amino acids long. V dropped 2 bases and J dropped 0; count of bases not matched to a gene: 5.

V and J are TRBV2 and TRBJ1-2; 10 nucleotides align to TRBD1. V lost 4 bases, J lost 3 bases, and 2 bases stayed unmatched. This CDR3 comprises 14 residues. Germline V gene lookup returns CDR1 SNHLY and CDR2 FYNNEI. CDR3 DNA sequence: TGTGCCAGCAGTGGGACAGGGGGACACTATGGCTACACCTTC. Amino acids: CASSGTGGHYGYTF. The variable domain in full, with the rest retrieved from reference TRBV2 and TRBJ1-2, is EPEVTQTPSHQVTQMGQEVILRCVPISNHLYFYWYRQILGQKVEFLVSFYNNEISEKSEIFDDQFSVERPDGSNFTLKIRSTKLEDSAMYFCASSGTGGHYGYTFGSGTRLTVV.

The V gene is TRBV15, the J gene TRBJ2-6, with unresolved D. The CDR3 spans 15 residues. The V gene lost 3 bases and the J gene lost 0 bases, with 6 bases spanning the gap. CDR1 and CDR2 (germline): LNHNV, YYDKDF (reference sequence). The CDR3 DNA reads as TGTGCCACCAGCAGGGACCACTCTGGGGCCAACGTCCTGACTTTC. Translation gives CATSRDHSGANVLTF.

This clone was recorded once. The chain couples TRBV28 to TRBJ1-1; D gene ambiguous. Trimming removed 6 bases from V and 2 bases from J, with 19 bases in between. The CDR3 loop spans 16 amino acids. Germline V gene sequence: CDR1 MDHEN, CDR2 SYDVKM. The CDR3 is CASRPNRWGSNTEAFF. CDR3 bases: TGTGCCAGCAGACCCAATCGATGGGGAAGCAACACTGAAGCTTTCTTT.

J is TRBJ2-1 and V is TRBV7-3; 12 bases are a match to TRBD2. CDR3 length: 18 residues. The J segment lost 0 bases and the V segment lost 5 bases, leaving 8 bases of the junction unmatched. Germline CDR1 and CDR2: SGHTA and FQGTGA. The CDR3 reads CASSKGTSGPSSYNEQFF. CDR3 bases: TGTGCCAGCAGCAAAGGGACTAGCGGGCCTAGCTCCTACAATGAGCAGTTCTTC. The whole variable domain, remainder taken from reference TRBV7-3 and TRBJ2-1, is GAGVSQTPSNKVTEKGKYVELRCDPISGHTALYWYRQSLGQGPEFLIYFQGTGAADDSGLPNDRFFAVRPEGSVSTLKIQRTERGDSAVYLCASSKGTSGPSSYNEQFFGPGTRLTVL.

V is TRBV28 and J is TRBJ2-5; D is uncertain. Per germline, CDR1 MDHEN and CDR2 SYDVKM. The CDR3 loop spans 14 amino acids. V was shortened by 1 base and J by 5 bases, with 11 bases between the two germline ends. The CDR3 coding sequence is TGTGCCAGCAGTTTATATCTGGCAATCGAGACCCAGTACTTC. Its protein product is CASSLYLAIETQYF.

This sequence joins TRBV19 and TRBJ1-1; D possibly corresponds to TRBD1 (5 bases). The CDR3 is 14 residues long. The germline V and J ends were trimmed by 1 base and 5 bases, with 11 bases remaining between them. From germline, CDR1 is LNHDA and CDR2 SQIVND (reference sequence). The CDR3: CASSIGLRGTEAFF. The CDR3 bases are TGTGCCAGTAGTATAGGGCTTCGGGGGACTGAAGCTTTCTTT.

This rearrangement joins TRBV27 to TRBJ1-1; maybe TRBD1 (5 bases). CDR1 is MNHEY, CDR2 SMNVEV, per germline (reference sequence). The CDR3 consists of 14 residues. V lost 3 bases and J 5 bases, leaving 13 bases between the germline ends. CDR3 loop: CASSFRREDTEAFF. CDR3 nucleotides: TGTGCCAGCAGTTTTCGCAGGGAGGATACTGAAGCTTTCTTT.

This clone has only one observation. V is TRBV7-6 and J is TRBJ2-7, with D hard to call. CDR1 is SGHVS, CDR2 FNYEAQ, per germline. Trimming took 1 base from V and 3 from J, leaving 10 bases between them. CDR3 length: 14 residues. This CDR3 reads CASSLDTANYEQYF. The CDR3 DNA follows: TGTGCCAGCAGCTTAGATACAGCGAACTACGAGCAGTACTTC.

J is TRBJ1-1 and V is TRBV29-1; unclear D gene. Germline V gene data show CDR1 as SQVTM and CDR2 as ANQGSEA. Trimming cost V 8 bases and J 1 base, with 17 bases left between them. The CDR3 sequence is 14 residues long. The CDR3 DNA is TGCAGCACCACCACCCCCATCGGGAACACTGAAGCTTTCTTT. It specifies CSTTTPIGNTEAFF. Variable domain in full (rest from reference TRBV29-1 and TRBJ1-1): SAVISQKPSRDICQRGTSLTIQCQVDSQVTMMFWYRQQPGQSLTLIATANQGSEATYESGFVIDKFPISRPNLTFSTLTVSNMSPEDSSIYLCSTTTPIGNTEAFFGQGTRLTVV.

The chain has TRBV7-9 and TRBJ1-1; tentatively, D is TRBD1 (6 bases). The CDR3 runs to 15 residues. Trimming cost V 3 bases and J 1 base, with 12 bases left between them. The germline gives CDR1 SEHNR, CDR2 FQNEAQ (reference sequence). Here the CDR3 reads CASSLVPGQNTEAFF. CDR3 bases: TGTGCCAGCAGCTTGGTACCGGGACAGAACACTGAAGCTTTCTTT.

In regard to this clone: At one of its ends the junction is not consistent with the germline gene, which may arise from a read error. The chain uses TRBV19 and TRBJ2-3, with D perhaps matching TRBD2 (6 bases). Germline CDR1 LNHDA, CDR2 SQIVND (reference sequence). This CDR3 is 15 amino acids long. This chain's CDR3 is CASSSPGLLTYTQYF. The DNA for the CDR3 is TGTGCCAGTAGTTCCCCGGGACTCCTCACATATACGCAGTATTTT. Filled out from reference TRBV19 and TRBJ2-3, the complete variable domain reads DGGITQSPKYLFRKEGQNVTLSCEQNLNHDAMYWYRQDPGQGLRLIYYSQIVNDFQKGDIAEGYSVSREKKESFPLTVTSAQKNPTAFYLCASSSPGLLTYTQYFGPGTRLTVL.

The gene calls are TRBV19 and TRBJ1-2, with TRBD1 as a possible D gene (5 bases). Trimming left V 0 bases short and J 5 bases short, with 10 bases between. The germline V gene has CDR1 LNHDA and CDR2 SQIVND (reference sequence). This CDR3 spans 14 amino acids. CDR3 DNA sequence: TGTGCCAGTAGTATAGAGGGGGTGTGGTATGGCTACACCTTC. Translated: CASSIEGVWYGYTF.

This chain links TRBV6-1 with TRBJ2-7, with 9 bases matching TRBD2. V trimming: 11 bases; J trimming: 3 bases; junction bases outside the gene matches: 8. This CDR3 comprises 13 residues. Germline V gene lookup returns CDR1 MNHNS and CDR2 SASEGT. CDR3 in DNA: TGTGCCTGCGGGGGGGACGGAGGCTACGAGCAGTACTTC. Encoded protein: CACGGDGGYEQYF.

The rearrangement joins TRBV2 to TRBJ2-3, with TRBD2 matching 12 bases. The junction had 6 bases not matched to a gene; V was cut back by 6 bases and J by 2 bases. The CDR3 is made up of 16 amino acids. The germline V gene encodes CDR1 SNHLY and CDR2 FYNNEI. CDR3 bases: TGTGCCAGCAGGGATAGACTAGCGGGAGCCACAGATACGCAGTATTTT. This codes for CASRDRLAGATDTQYF.

V and J are TRBV11-3 and TRBJ2-6; D call uncertain. From germline, CDR1 is SGHNT and CDR2 YENEEA. V shed 6 bases and J shed 0 bases, with 6 bases lying between them. CDR3 length equals 14 residues. The CDR3 region has the DNA TGTGCCAGCAGACGAGACTCTGGGGCCAACGTCCTGACTTTC. Its translation is CASRRDSGANVLTF. The variable domain in full, completed from reference TRBV11-3 and TRBJ2-6, reads EAGVVQSPRYKIIEKKQPVAFWCNPISGHNTLYWYLQNLGQGPELLIRYENEEAVDDSQLPKDRFSAERLKGVDSTLKIQPAELGDSAVYLCASRRDSGANVLTFGAGSRLTVL.

V usage is TRBV11-2 and J usage is TRBJ2-7; 9 bases match TRBD1. Trimming at V came to 6 bases and at J to 2 bases, leaving 8 bases not matched to a gene. The CDR3 length is 15 residues. The germline V gene has CDR1 SGHAT and CDR2 FQNNGV. The CDR3 loop reads CASSRDRVFPYEQYF. The CDR3 nucleotides are TGTGCCAGCAGTCGGGACAGGGTGTTTCCCTACGAGCAGTACTTC.

The table lists this clone with a count of one. The chain is built from TRBV19 and TRBJ2-3, with a weak D call TRBD2 (5 bases). The CDR3 is made up of 16 amino acids. With 1 base removed from V and 1 base from J, the gap between germline ends came to 12 bases. Germline V lookup: CDR1 LNHDA, CDR2 SQIVND (reference sequence). Here the CDR3 DNA reads TGTGCCAGTAGTATAGGAGGAGGCTTTGGCACAGATACGCAGTATTTT. Translated: CASSIGGGFGTDTQYF.

The chain couples TRBV4-1 to TRBJ2-5; a possible D gene is TRBD2 (5 bases). TRBJ2-7 explains the end of the DNA better; the J call may be wrong. The CDR3 consists of 14 residues. The germline gives CDR1 MGHRA, CDR2 YSYEKL. The CDR3 here is CASSQIQRSYEQYF. The CDR3 region has the DNA TGCGCCAGCAGCCAAATTCAGCGGAGCTACGAGCAGTACTTC.

This clone was observed once. This chain connects TRBV27 to TRBJ2-1, with no clear D. Trimming removed 5 bases at V and 5 bases at J, with 7 bases between. Germline loops: CDR1 MNHEY, CDR2 SMNVEV (reference sequence). The CDR3 has 12 residues. The CDR3 sequence: CASSPWNNEQFF. The CDR3 coding sequence is TGTGCCAGCAGTCCCTGGAACAATGAGCAGTTCTTC.

The rearrangement links TRBV6-6 to TRBJ1-1; D is unclear. V lost 7 bases and J lost 0, with 9 bases in between. Germline V gene data show CDR1 as MNHNY and CDR2 as SVGAGI (reference sequence). CDR3 length: 13 amino acids. The CDR3 reads CASTAGMNTEAFF. The DNA for the CDR3 is TGTGCCAGCACCGCGGGGATGAACACTGAAGCTTTCTTT.

The gene calls are TRBV28 and TRBJ2-1; 8 bases match TRBD2. The germline V gene has CDR1 MDHEN and CDR2 SYDVKM. V dropped 4 bases and J dropped 15; count of bases not matched to a gene: 8. The CDR3 runs 12 residues. The CDR3 loop is CASSSGGARWFF. Written as DNA, the CDR3 is TGTGCCAGCAGTTCGGGGGGGGCCCGGTGGTTCTTC.